The 5 T cell receptor beta chains given below trace back to one sample, sequenced in a study of blood T cell repertoires in COVID-19. Sequenced by immunoSEQ multiplex PCR; TCRdb stores in-frame clones only, minus some. The sample gives 300,000 to 350,000 clones, roughly 88% of which show up once; 1.5% to 2% is in the top ten. The sample was peripheral blood. All receptors derive from a woman in her 30s with COVID-19, enrolled during active disease.

The chain is built from TRBV24-1 and TRBJ2-2; D is perhaps TRBD1 (6 bases). CDR1 KGHDR and CDR2 SFDVKD come from the germline V gene. This CDR3 region has 15 residues. The CDR3 loop is CATARGILDTGELFF. The DNA for the CDR3 is TGTGCGACGGCCAGGGGTATTTTGGACACCGGGGAGCTGTTTTTT.

The chain has TRBV24-1 and TRBJ2-6, with a possible D match to TRBD1 (6 bases). V lost 4 bases to trimming and J lost 0 bases, with 15 bases between them. Germline values: CDR1 KGHDR, CDR2 SFDVKD. This CDR3 has 18 amino acids. The CDR3 spells CATSEPPGQLSGANVLTF. The CDR3 bases are TGTGCCACCAGTGAACCTCCTGGACAGCTCTCTGGGGCCAACGTCCTGACTTTC.

The chain uses TRBV10-3 and TRBJ2-1, with 7 bases that match TRBD2. CDR3 length: 17 residues. The junction had 6 bases not matched to a gene; V was cut back by 0 bases and J by 1 base. CDR1 is ENHRY and CDR2 is SYGVKD in the germline V gene. The CDR3 nucleotides read TGTGCCATCAGTGAGTCGACAGCGGGAATATCCTACAATGAGCAGTTCTTC. Translated, it gives CAISESTAGISYNEQFF.

This chain connects TRBV30 to TRBJ1-2; D remains ambiguous. Germline V lookup: CDR1 GTSNPN, CDR2 SVGIG (reference sequence). The CDR3 consists of 17 residues. Trimming pared 2 bases from V and 6 bases from J, leaving 25 bases between. CDR3 nucleotide sequence: TGTGCCTGGAGTCATATTGAGGAGGGCCCGCCTCAGAATGGCTACACCTTC. Its translation: CAWSHIEEGPPQNGYTF. The whole variable domain, filled in from reference TRBV30 and TRBJ1-2, reads SQTIHQWPATLVQPVGSPLSLECTVEGTSNPNLYWYRQAAGRGLQLLFYSVGIGQISSEVPQNLSASRPQDRQFILSSKKLLLSDSGFYLCAWSHIEEGPPQNGYTFGSGTRLTVV.

The chain couples TRBV6-2 or TRBV6-3 to TRBJ1-1; D remains ambiguous. There are 14 residues in the CDR3. The germline V gene has CDR1 MNHEY and CDR2 SVGEGT. Trimming stripped 5 bases from V and 3 bases from J, with 13 bases between. In nucleotides, the CDR3 is TGTGCCAGCAGTCCCCTCCATGAGGACACTGAAGCTTTCTTT. Its translation: CASSPLHEDTEAFF.